Below, 16 T cell receptor beta chains from the same sample are listed, as sequenced in a study of blood T cell repertoires in COVID-19. TCRdb keeps only in-frame clones here, not all; method: immunoSEQ multiplex PCR. The sample holds tens of thousands of clones; about four fifths are singletons and the top ten take approximately 5.9%. The specimen was peripheral blood. All receptors derive from a human donor in a cohort sampled during active or convalescent COVID-19.

The chain is built from TRBV24-1 and TRBJ2-3; 13 nucleotides line up with TRBD2. CDR1 KGHDR and CDR2 SFDVKD come from the germline V gene. The CDR3 is 19 amino acids. The junction had 10 bases not matched to a gene; V was cut back by 4 bases and J by 1 base. The CDR3 bases are TGTGCCACCAGTGAGCTGACTAGCGGGGGGCATGGGCGCACAGATACGCAGTATTTT. Encoded protein: CATSELTSGGHGRTDTQYF.

The chain combines TRBV5-6 with TRBJ2-7, with 10 bases identical to TRBD1. The germline V gene has CDR1 SGHDT and CDR2 YYEEEE. CDR3 length: 15 residues. V was clipped by 5 bases and J by 6 bases; unmatched bases: 11. CDR3 in DNA: TGTGCCAGCAGGGGAGCGTTGGACAGGGGGAGCGAGCAGTACTTC. This encodes CASRGALDRGSEQYF.

The chain links TRBV3-1 (or the pseudogene TRBV3-2) to TRBJ1-2; 8 bases fit TRBD1. The CDR3 spans 13 residues. CDR1 LGHDT and CDR2 YNNKEL come from the germline V gene (reference sequence). The junction had 1 base not matched to a gene; V was cut back by 3 bases and J by 4 bases. CDR3 region: CASSQDRAYGYTF. The CDR3 DNA follows: TGTGCCAGCAGCCAGGACAGGGCCTATGGCTACACCTTC.

V usage is TRBV7-9 and J usage is TRBJ2-2; possibly TRBD1 for D (5 bases). The germline V and J ends were trimmed by 6 bases and 2 bases, with 22 bases remaining between them. The CDR3 is 18 amino acids. CDR1 SEHNR and CDR2 FQNEAQ come from the germline V gene (reference sequence). Here the CDR3 reads CASSQLRDVWGNTGELFF. In DNA, the CDR3 is TGTGCCAGCAGTCAACTCAGGGATGTGTGGGGAAACACCGGGGAGCTGTTTTTT.

V is TRBV19 and J is TRBJ2-1, with 9 bases that match TRBD1. The CDR3 has 15 residues. After removal of 3 bases from V and 4 bases from J, the junction contained 4 bases not matched to a gene. In germline, CDR1 is LNHDA, CDR2 SQIVND (reference sequence). Written as DNA, the CDR3 is TGTGCCAGTAGTATTCGGGACAGGGTGTACAATGAGCAGTTCTTC. It yields the protein CASSIRDRVYNEQFF.

The chain links TRBV5-4 to TRBJ2-1; D call uncertain. Germline assignment: CDR1 SGHNT and CDR2 YYREEE (reference sequence). This CDR3 is 14 amino acids long. The germline V and J ends were trimmed by 4 bases and 2 bases, with 10 bases remaining between them. CDR3 nucleotide sequence: TGTGCCAGCAGCCCGGTTGGGCCCTACAATGAGCAGTTCTTC. It yields the protein CASSPVGPYNEQFF.

This clone came up once. The gene calls are TRBV5-8 and TRBJ1-6; no clear D. Between the trimmed V and J ends, which lost 2 bases and 4 bases, there was a span of 7 bases. Germline CDR1 and CDR2: SGHTS and YDEGEE. CDR3 size: 14 residues. The CDR3 spells CASSFAGYNSPLHF. The CDR3 bases are TGTGCCAGCAGCTTTGCAGGTTATAATTCACCCCTCCACTTT.

The V and J genes are TRBV5-1 and TRBJ1-2, with TRBD1 matching 7 bases. The CDR3 is made up of 16 amino acids. Trimming cost V 4 bases and J 2 bases; bases outside gene matches: 11. Germline CDR1 and CDR2: SGHRS and YFSETQ. As DNA, the CDR3 is TGCGCCAGCAGCCCCTCACCGCAGACAGGGAACTATGGCTACACCTTC. Its translation is CASSPSPQTGNYGYTF.

The gene calls are TRBV13 and TRBJ1-2; TRBD1 might be the D (6 bases). CDR1 PRHDT and CDR2 FYEKMQ come from the germline V gene (reference sequence). The CDR3 consists of 16 residues. V lost 3 bases, J lost 8 bases, and 22 bases lay in between. The CDR3 region is CASSFSTGPRTYGYTF. The DNA for the CDR3 is TGTGCCAGCAGCTTTTCGACAGGACCCAGGACGTACGGCTACACCTTC.

The chain has TRBV11-2 and TRBJ2-5, with 7 bases aligning to TRBD2. Germline V gene lookup returns CDR1 SGHAT and CDR2 FQNNGV. CDR3 length equals 16 residues. After removal of 5 bases from V and 3 bases from J, the junction contained 12 bases not matched to a gene. The CDR3 here is CASSQVTPSGKETQYF. In DNA form, the CDR3 reads TGTGCCAGCAGCCAAGTCACCCCTAGCGGAAAAGAGACCCAGTACTTC.

The rearrangement joins TRBV7-2 to TRBJ2-1; D is ambiguous. Germline CDR1 SGHTA, CDR2 FQGNSA. The CDR3 runs to 16 residues. Trimming cost V 5 bases and J 1 base, with 15 bases left between them. In nucleotides, the CDR3 is TGTGCCAGCAGCCGTGTTTCAGTCTCGTCCTACAATGAGCAGTTCTTC. Amino acids: CASSRVSVSSYNEQFF.

The chain links TRBV18 to TRBJ2-7, with D unclear. Germline-derived CDR1 and CDR2 are KGHSH and LQKENI. The CDR3 length is 12 residues. Trimming removed 2 bases at V and 3 bases at J, with 5 bases between. CDR3 loop: CASSPGRYEQYF. The CDR3 DNA reads as TGTGCCAGCTCACCAGGGCGCTACGAGCAGTACTTC.

The J gene is TRBJ1-6, the V gene TRBV19, with D tentatively TRBD1 (5 bases). Germline CDR1 reads LNHDA; CDR2 reads SQIVND (reference sequence). The V end was cut by 1 base, the J end by 7 bases, with 14 bases between. This CDR3 is 16 amino acids long. DNA of the CDR3: TGTGCCAGTAGTATAGTAGGGGACTCGGAAAATTCACCCCTCCACTTT. The encoded protein is CASSIVGDSENSPLHF. Together with reference TRBV19 and TRBJ1-6, the CDR3 gives the full variable domain: DGGITQSPKYLFRKEGQNVTLSCEQNLNHDAMYWYRQDPGQGLRLIYYSQIVNDFQKGDIAEGYSVSREKKESFPLTVTSAQKNPTAFYLCASSIVGDSENSPLHFGNGTRLTVT.

The table lists this clone with a few counts. The chain employs TRBV4-2 and TRBJ2-7, with 8 bases aligning to TRBD2. Germline-derived CDR1 and CDR2 are LGHNA and YNFKEQ. The CDR3 length is 15 residues. The junction had 7 bases not matched to a gene; V was cut back by 1 base and J by 5 bases. CDR3 sequence (DNA): TGTGCCAGCAGCCAAGTGTCGAGCGGGGGCAACGAGCAGTACTTC. Translation gives CASSQVSSGGNEQYF.

This clone has more than one count but fewer than ten. The gene calls are TRBV6-5 and TRBJ1-4; D possibly corresponds to TRBD1 (6 bases). CDR1 is MNHEY and CDR2 is SVGAGI in the germline V gene. V shed 6 bases and J shed 8 bases, with 19 bases lying between them. This CDR3 is 15 amino acids long. The CDR3 DNA follows: TGTGCCAGCAGCAAAGAAGGGGGATTTAGGGAAAAACTGTTTTTT. Its protein is CASSKEGGFREKLFF.

This chain links TRBV15 with TRBJ2-1; 7 positions agree with TRBD2. With 1 base clipped from V and 1 base from J, the junction kept 4 bases outside the gene matches. The germline CDR1 and CDR2 sequences are LNHNV and YYDKDF (reference sequence). There are 16 residues in the CDR3. This chain's CDR3 is CATSRGGGGSYNEQFF. The CDR3 nucleotides are TGTGCCACCAGCAGAGGGGGCGGGGGTTCCTACAATGAGCAGTTCTTC. Drawing the rest from reference TRBV15 and TRBJ2-1, the complete variable domain is DAMVIQNPRYQVTQFGKPVTLSCSQTLNHNVMYWYQQKSSQAPKLLFHYYDKDFNNEADTPDNFQSRRPNTSFCFLDIRSPGLGDTAMYLCATSRGGGGSYNEQFFGPGTRLTVL.